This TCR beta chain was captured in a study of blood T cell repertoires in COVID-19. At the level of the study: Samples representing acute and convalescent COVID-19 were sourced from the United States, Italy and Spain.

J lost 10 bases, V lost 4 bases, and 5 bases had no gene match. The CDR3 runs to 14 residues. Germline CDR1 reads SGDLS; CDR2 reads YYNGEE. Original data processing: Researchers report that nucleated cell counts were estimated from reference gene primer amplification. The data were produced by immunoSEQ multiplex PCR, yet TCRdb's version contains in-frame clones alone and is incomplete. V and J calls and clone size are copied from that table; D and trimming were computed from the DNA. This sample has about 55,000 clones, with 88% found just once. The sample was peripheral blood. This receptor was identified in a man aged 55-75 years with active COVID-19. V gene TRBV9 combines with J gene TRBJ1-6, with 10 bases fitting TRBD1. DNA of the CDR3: TGTGCCAGCAGCACCCGACAGGGGGCCTCACCCCTCCACTTT. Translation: CASSTRQGASPLHF.